The 29 T cell receptor beta chains given below trace back to one sample, sequenced in a study of blood T cell repertoires in COVID-19. Using immunoSEQ multiplex PCR, the repertoire was profiled, and TCRdb retains in-frame clones only, with some absent. Found here are over 200,000 clones, roughly 88% of them singletons; the top ten hold 2.2%. The sequenced sample consisted of peripheral blood. Receptors originate from a young man who had recovered from COVID-19.

The rearrangement joins TRBV12-3 or TRBV12-4 to TRBJ1-4; 7 bases match TRBD1. J lost 12 bases, V lost 3 bases, and 1 base had no gene match. This CDR3 spans 11 amino acids. The CDR3 DNA follows: TGTGCCAGCAGTTTCGGGACAGAACTGTTTTTT. It codes for CASSFGTELFF.

This chain joins TRBV7-6 and TRBJ1-4; perhaps TRBD1 as D (5 bases). The CDR3 consists of 19 residues. Looked up from germline, CDR1 is SGHVS and CDR2 is FNYEAQ. The germline V and J ends were trimmed by 0 bases and 3 bases, with 20 bases remaining between them. This CDR3 reads CASSLAPASGVLSNEKLFF. The CDR3 nucleotides are TGTGCCAGCAGCTTAGCGCCCGCTTCGGGGGTGCTCTCTAATGAAAAACTGTTTTTT.

The chain couples TRBV2 to TRBJ1-1; 8 bases line up with TRBD1. Germline CDR1 is SNHLY and CDR2 is FYNNEI. J gave up 5 bases and V 10 bases, and 9 bases lay outside the gene matches. The CDR3 sequence is 13 residues long. CDR3 DNA: TGTGCCACCTCGACAGGGGCTGTTACTGAAGCTTTCTTT. Residues: CATSTGAVTEAFF. The full variable domain, completed using reference TRBV2 and TRBJ1-1, is EPEVTQTPSHQVTQMGQEVILRCVPISNHLYFYWYRQILGQKVEFLVSFYNNEISEKSEIFDDQFSVERPDGSNFTLKIRSTKLEDSAMYFCATSTGAVTEAFFGQGTRLTVV.

The CDR3 loop is CASSVEAGLDYEQYF. The CDR3 nucleotides read TGTGCCAGCAGCGTAGAGGCGGGCCTGGACTACGAGCAGTACTTC. The chain couples TRBV9 to TRBJ2-7; the D gene is possibly TRBD2 (5 bases). Germline CDR1 SGDLS, CDR2 YYNGEE. Trimming removed 0 bases from V and 3 bases from J, with 13 bases in between. This CDR3 region has 15 residues.

The chain combines TRBV6-6 with TRBJ1-5, with 10 bases aligning to TRBD1. V lost 6 bases and J lost 7; bases outside the gene matches: 9. CDR1 and CDR2 from the germline V gene are MNHNY and SVGAGI (reference sequence). The CDR3 is 15 residues long. CDR3 bases: TGTGCCAGCAGGGTAAGACAGGGGGCAGAACAGCCCCAGCATTTT. Translating gives CASRVRQGAEQPQHF.

J is TRBJ1-2 and V is TRBV5-1, with 7 nucleotides matching TRBD1. This CDR3 is built from 15 residues. Germline-derived CDR1 and CDR2 are SGHRS and YFSETQ. V was pared by 0 bases and J by 4 bases, with 6 bases of the junction left unmatched. CDR3 bases: TGCGCCAGCAGCTTGGACAGGGGTTTCATCTATGGCTACACCTTC. Protein product: CASSLDRGFIYGYTF.

The genes are TRBV5-4 and TRBJ2-5; D might be TRBD1 (5 bases). This CDR3 comprises 13 residues. Germline values: CDR1 SGHNT, CDR2 YYREEE (reference sequence). Trimming removed 3 bases at V and 5 bases at J, with 11 bases between. The CDR3 reads CASSSQGRETQYF. The CDR3 coding sequence is TGTGCCAGCAGCTCCCAGGGTCGGGAGACCCAGTACTTC. Drawing the rest from reference TRBV5-4 and TRBJ2-5, the complete variable domain is ETGVTQSPTHLIKTRGQQVTLRCSSQSGHNTVSWYQQALGQGPQFIFQYYREEENGRGNFPPRFSGLQFPNYSSELNVNALELDDSALYLCASSSQGRETQYFGPGTRLLVL.

V usage is TRBV7-9 and J usage is TRBJ1-5, with TRBD1 matching 9 bases. Losses at the gene ends were 5 bases for V and 6 bases for J; bases not matched to a gene: 8. This CDR3 has 15 residues. Germline CDR1 and CDR2: SEHNR and FQNEAQ (reference sequence). The CDR3 is CASSQGQGRGQPQHF. The DNA for the CDR3 is TGTGCCAGCAGCCAAGGACAGGGGAGAGGTCAGCCCCAGCATTTT.

The chain is built from TRBV6-5 and TRBJ2-3; TRBD2 agrees at 8 bases. CDR3 length: 15 amino acids. The germline gives CDR1 MNHEY, CDR2 SVGAGI. J lost 5 bases, V lost 5 bases, and 9 bases had no gene match. Here the CDR3 reads CASSLQVAGKDTQYF. The CDR3 DNA sequence: TGTGCCAGCAGTCTCCAGGTAGCGGGGAAAGATACGCAGTATTTT.

The chain recombines TRBV12-3 or TRBV12-4 with TRBJ2-7; the D is unclear. This CDR3 spans 11 amino acids. Trimming cost V 7 bases and J 7 bases, with 11 bases left between them. The CDR3 DNA reads as TGTGCCAGCACCAATTCAGGAGAGCAGTACTTC. As protein: CASTNSGEQYF.

The rearrangement links TRBV12-5 to TRBJ1-2; no firm D call. Between the trimmed V and J ends, which lost 7 bases and 0 bases, there was a span of 3 bases. Germline loops: CDR1 LGHNT, CDR2 FRNRAP. The CDR3 runs 11 residues. In nucleotides, the CDR3 is TGTGCTAGTGTAGCTAACTATGGCTACACCTTC. Amino acid sequence: CASVANYGYTF.

The chain carries TRBV19 and TRBJ1-2; TRBD1 agrees at 7 bases. The CDR3 has 15 residues. Germline V gene lookup returns CDR1 LNHDA and CDR2 SQIVND (reference sequence). V dropped 0 bases and J dropped 4; count of bases not matched to a gene: 5. The CDR3 DNA follows: TGTGCCAGTAGTATAGACCGACAGGGCGGCTATGGCTACACCTTC. Translating gives CASSIDRQGGYGYTF.

The chain combines TRBV4-2 with TRBJ1-2; D may be TRBD1 (5 bases). This CDR3 spans 15 amino acids. Trimming cost V 1 base and J 4 bases, with 13 bases left between them. The germline V gene encodes CDR1 LGHNA and CDR2 YNFKEQ. CDR3: CASSQVPRDAYGYTF. The DNA for the CDR3 is TGTGCCAGCAGCCAAGTACCCAGGGATGCCTATGGCTACACCTTC.

The chain employs TRBV7-9 and TRBJ2-5; D is uncertain. The V and J ends lost 4 bases and 1 base respectively, with 7 bases between them. Germline lookup yields CDR1 SEHNR and CDR2 FQNEAQ (reference sequence). The CDR3 is made up of 13 amino acids. CDR3 region: CASSSSLQETQYF. In DNA, the CDR3 is TGTGCCAGCAGCTCCTCACTCCAAGAGACCCAGTACTTC.

This chain uses TRBV5-1 with TRBJ2-7; 7 bases map to TRBD1. V gave up 3 bases and J gave up 3 bases; unmatched junction bases: 9. The CDR3 has 15 residues. Germline V gene sequence: CDR1 SGHRS, CDR2 YFSETQ. The CDR3 DNA is TGCGCCAGCAGCTGGACCCGGGACAGCTACTACGAGCAGTACTTC. It is translated as CASSWTRDSYYEQYF.

V gene TRBV19 combines with J gene TRBJ2-5; TRBD2 aligns across 16 bases. The J segment lost 14 bases and the V segment lost 5 bases, leaving 11 bases of the junction unmatched. Germline loops: CDR1 LNHDA, CDR2 SQIVND (reference sequence). The CDR3 is 15 residues long. The CDR3 DNA follows: TGTGCCAGTAGTTCGGGGACTAGCGGGGGGGATCACTCATACTTC. This codes for CASSSGTSGGDHSYF. Together with reference TRBV19 and TRBJ2-5, the CDR3 gives the full variable domain: DGGITQSPKYLFRKEGQNVTLSCEQNLNHDAMYWYRQDPGQGLRLIYYSQIVNDFQKGDIAEGYSVSREKKESFPLTVTSAQKNPTAFYLCASSSGTSGGDHSYFGPGTRLLVL.

The chain couples TRBV9 to TRBJ2-1; 15 bases match TRBD2. The CDR3 totals 15 residues. V lost 3 bases, J lost 10 bases, and 5 bases stayed unmatched. Germline V lookup: CDR1 SGDLS, CDR2 YYNGEE. The CDR3 DNA follows: TGTGCCAGCAGCGCCGGGACTAGCGGGGGGTACGAGCAGTTCTTC. Its protein product is CASSAGTSGGYEQFF.

This chain joins TRBV30 and TRBJ2-5, with 11 bases aligning to TRBD2. Germline CDR1 and CDR2: GTSNPN and SVGIG (reference sequence). The CDR3 has 14 amino acids. V was clipped by 4 bases and J by 3 bases; unmatched bases: 4. The chain's CDR3 is CAWIMTSGKETQYF. The CDR3 DNA reads TGTGCCTGGATCATGACTAGCGGGAAAGAGACCCAGTACTTC.

V and J are TRBV5-6 and TRBJ1-6; D not resolved. The CDR3 covers 13 residues. Trimming took 1 base from V and 10 from J, leaving 9 bases between them. From germline, CDR1 is SGHDT and CDR2 YYEEEE. CDR3 residues: CASSLNRESPLHF. CDR3 DNA sequence: TGTGCCAGCAGCTTGAATCGGGAATCACCCCTCCACTTT.

This chain links TRBV3-1 (or the pseudogene TRBV3-2) with TRBJ2-2; D is unclear. V shed 2 bases and J shed 6 bases, with 4 bases lying between them. Germline V gene lookup returns CDR1 LGHDT and CDR2 YNNKEL (reference sequence). The CDR3 length is 12 residues. CDR3 DNA sequence: TGTGCCAGCAGCCAAATCGCCGGGGAGCTGTTTTTT. It codes for CASSQIAGELFF.

The chain combines TRBV19 with TRBJ2-5, with TRBD2 as a possible D gene (6 bases). V lost 3 bases and J lost 5, with 19 bases in between. Per germline, CDR1 LNHDA and CDR2 SQIVND (reference sequence). The CDR3 totals 16 residues. CDR3: CASSIRRGRGGETQYF. CDR3 DNA sequence: TGTGCCAGTAGTATCCGCCGCGGGCGGGGTGGGGAGACCCAGTACTTC.

The chain combines TRBV3-1 (or the pseudogene TRBV3-2) with TRBJ2-5; 10 bases map to TRBD2. Germline V CDR1 and CDR2: LGHDT, YNNKEL (reference sequence). The length of the CDR3 is 16 residues. With 0 bases clipped from V and 0 bases from J, the junction kept 1 base outside the gene matches. The CDR3 nucleotides are TGTGCCAGCAGCCAAGATCTAGCGGGGGACCAAGAGACCCAGTACTTC. Protein: CASSQDLAGDQETQYF.

This clone was seen only once. The V and J genes are TRBV9 and TRBJ2-2; D perhaps matches TRBD1 (5 bases). Between the trimmed V and J ends, which lost 0 bases and 4 bases, there was a span of 10 bases. The germline V gene has CDR1 SGDLS and CDR2 YYNGEE. The CDR3 is 15 amino acids. The CDR3 protein is CASSVDLGATGELFF. DNA for the CDR3: TGTGCCAGCAGCGTAGATCTAGGGGCCACCGGGGAGCTGTTTTTT.

This clone was counted a few times. The rearrangement links TRBV10-1 to TRBJ2-2; D gene uncertain. This CDR3 is 12 amino acids long. Trimming pared 6 bases from V and 7 bases from J, leaving 9 bases between. Germline values: CDR1 WNHNN, CDR2 SYGVQD (reference sequence). This CDR3 reads CASSGPGGELFF. The CDR3 DNA follows: TGCGCCAGCAGCGGCCCAGGCGGGGAGCTGTTTTTT.

This rearrangement joins TRBV7-8 to TRBJ1-2, with D possibly matching TRBD1 (5 bases). Germline loops: CDR1 SGHVS, CDR2 FQNEAQ. Between the trimmed V and J ends, which lost 4 bases and 1 base, there was a span of 7 bases. This CDR3 has 13 residues. As DNA, the CDR3 is TGTGCCAGCAGCTGGGGGGTTAACTATGGCTACACCTTC. Translated: CASSWGVNYGYTF.

The V and J genes are TRBV5-6 and TRBJ1-4; D is perhaps TRBD1 (5 bases). The germline V and J ends were trimmed by 1 base and 3 bases, with 10 bases remaining between them. CDR3 length: 15 residues. Germline CDR1 is SGHDT and CDR2 is YYEEEE. The CDR3 loop reads CASSLTGEANEKLFF. In DNA form, the CDR3 reads TGTGCCAGCAGCTTGACGGGGGAGGCTAATGAAAAACTGTTTTTT.

The chain combines TRBV11-2 with TRBJ2-5, with D maybe TRBD2 (6 bases). The CDR3 length is 14 residues. V shed 0 bases and J shed 5 bases, with 10 bases lying between them. In germline, CDR1 is SGHAT, CDR2 FQNNGV. CDR3 coding DNA: TGTGCCAGCAGCTTAGAGTGGGGGAGGGAGACCCAGTACTTC. This codes for CASSLEWGRETQYF.

The rearrangement links TRBV6-5 to TRBJ1-2; D is perhaps TRBD1 (6 bases). V gave up 6 bases and J gave up 2 bases, with 10 bases separating them. Germline V gene data show CDR1 as MNHEY and CDR2 as SVGAGI. The CDR3 has 13 amino acids. The CDR3 loop reads CASRGAANYGYTF. CDR3 in DNA: TGTGCCAGCAGGGGGGCAGCAAACTATGGCTACACCTTC.

The chain links TRBV28 to TRBJ1-5; a possible D gene is TRBD1 (5 bases). Per the germline V gene, CDR1 is MDHEN and CDR2 is SYDVKM. The V end was cut by 4 bases, the J end by 5 bases, with 21 bases between. The CDR3 consists of 17 residues. The CDR3 DNA sequence: TGTGCCAGCAGTTCCCCAGGAGCAGGCCCGGGGGATCAGCCCCAGCATTTT. This gives the protein CASSSPGAGPGDQPQHF.